One and the same sample provided the 10 T cell receptor beta chains below, sequenced in a study of blood T cell repertoires in COVID-19. Sequencing used immunoSEQ multiplex PCR; TCRdb keeps in-frame clones, though not all of them. The data hold 97,000 or so clones, with 79% observed a single time. Sequencing input: peripheral blood. These receptors were taken from a woman older than 75 with active or convalescent COVID-19.

The table lists this clone with a few counts. This chain joins TRBV7-6 and TRBJ1-1; TRBD1 matches 9 bases. Germline CDR1 is SGHVS and CDR2 is FNYEAQ. CDR3 length: 17 residues. V was pared by 5 bases and J by 2 bases, with 12 bases of the junction left unmatched. The CDR3 region is CASSPRVGTGINTEAFF. The CDR3 nucleotides are TGTGCCAGCAGCCCCCGAGTTGGGACAGGGATAAACACTGAAGCTTTCTTT.

The chain links TRBV20-1 to TRBJ1-2, with unresolved D. This CDR3 has 11 residues. The V end lost 6 bases, the J end lost 3 bases, and 8 bases lay between the germline ends. Germline-derived CDR1 and CDR2 are DFQATT and SNEGSKA (reference sequence). The CDR3 loop is CSAISDYGYTF. The CDR3 coding sequence is TGCAGTGCCATATCGGACTATGGCTACACCTTC.

V usage is TRBV18 and J usage is TRBJ2-5; D is uncertain. V lost 6 bases and J 2 bases, leaving 13 bases between the germline ends. The CDR3 covers 14 residues. The V gene's germline CDR1 is KGHSH and CDR2 LQKENI. As DNA, the CDR3 is TGTGCCAGCTCGCAGTTCGGGTTACAAGAGACCCAGTACTTC. Its protein product is CASSQFGLQETQYF.

This chain uses TRBV9 with TRBJ2-3; weak D call: TRBD2 (6 bases). Deletions cut 2 bases from V and 6 bases from J, with 13 bases between. CDR1 and CDR2 from the germline V gene are SGDLS and YYNGEE. The CDR3 length is 14 residues. Here the CDR3 reads CASSVRERSDTQYF. DNA of the CDR3: TGTGCCAGCAGCGTTCGGGAGCGCTCGGATACGCAGTATTTT.

The rearrangement joins TRBV6-6 to TRBJ2-7; 8 bases map to TRBD1. CDR1 and CDR2 (germline): MNHNY, SVGAGI (reference sequence). After removal of 7 bases from V and 1 base from J, the junction contained 6 bases not matched to a gene. This CDR3 is 14 amino acids long. The CDR3 reads CASKWGQASYEQYF. The CDR3 DNA follows: TGTGCCAGCAAATGGGGACAGGCATCCTACGAGCAGTACTTC.

V gene TRBV30 combines with J gene TRBJ2-3; tentative D call: TRBD2 (6 bases). The CDR3 sequence is 14 residues long. The V and J ends lost 1 base and 0 bases respectively, with 8 bases between them. Germline loops: CDR1 GTSNPN, CDR2 SVGIG (reference sequence). The CDR3 DNA reads TGTGCCTGGAGTGGCGGGATTAGCACAGATACGCAGTATTTT. Its translation: CAWSGGISTDTQYF.

The chain has TRBV29-1 and TRBJ2-5; 9 bases are a match to TRBD1. The CDR3 is 15 amino acids. Germline CDR1 reads SQVTM; CDR2 reads ANQGSEA. The junction had 9 bases not matched to a gene; V was cut back by 0 bases and J by 7 bases. CDR3 sequence (DNA): TGCAGCGTTGAAGATCGAGACAGGGGGGTTCTGACCCAGTACTTC. Translation: CSVEDRDRGVLTQYF.

This clone was observed a single time. The rearrangement joins TRBV28 to TRBJ2-7; tentatively, D is TRBD1 (5 bases). In germline, CDR1 is MDHEN, CDR2 SYDVKM. V dropped 2 bases and J dropped 3 bases, with 8 bases sitting between them. The CDR3 length is 13 residues. The CDR3 region is CASSLDSNYEQYF. The DNA for the CDR3 is TGTGCCAGCAGTTTAGACAGTAACTACGAGCAGTACTTC. Based on the CDR3 plus reference TRBV28 and TRBJ2-7, the full variable domain is DVKVTQSSRYLVKRTGEKVFLECVQDMDHENMFWYRQDPGLGLRLIYFSYDVKMKEKGDIPEGYSVSREKKERFSLILESASTNQTSMYLCASSLDSNYEQYFGPGTRLTVT.

This clone occurred once. The chain joins TRBV11-3 to TRBJ2-3, with TRBD2 identical over 8 bases. Germline V gene data show CDR1 as SGHNT and CDR2 as YENEEA. CDR3 length: 15 amino acids. After removal of 5 bases from V and 4 bases from J, the junction contained 8 bases not matched to a gene. The CDR3 sequence is CASSRGGPRADTQYF. CDR3 coding DNA: TGTGCCAGCAGCCGGGGGGGGCCTCGAGCAGATACGCAGTATTTT.

This clone was seen only once. This rearrangement joins TRBV5-1 to TRBJ2-7, with TRBD1 matching 7 bases. J lost 4 bases, V lost 0 bases, and 7 bases had no gene match. This CDR3 spans 15 amino acids. CDR1 SGHRS and CDR2 YFSETQ come from the germline V gene. Here the CDR3 reads CASSLEQGTSYEQYF. CDR3 sequence (DNA): TGCGCCAGCAGCTTGGAACAGGGGACATCTTACGAGCAGTACTTC.